This section outlines one TCR beta chain sequence together with its context. Its specificity is not known. V lost 3 bases, J lost 6 bases, and 18 bases stayed unmatched. Germline loops: CDR1 SGHAT, CDR2 FQNNGV. This CDR3 is 19 amino acids long. This sample is drawn from a study of OX40 agonist ivuxolimab in advanced cancers. For the study at large: Prior anti-PD-1, anti-PD-L1 or anti-CTLA-4 therapy was allowed; roughly 40% had some. Regarding the study as a whole: The antigens recognized by the expanded peripheral T cells, that is their antigen specificity, were not determined. Normalized T-cell clonal expansion was also low in some nonresponders. At doses 0.1 to 3.0 mg/kg, CD4+ and CD8+ clones expanded.

Repertoires were generated with immunoSEQ multiplex PCR, while TCRdb's copy carries only in-frame clones and drops some. The repertoire holds approximately 16,000 clones, with about four fifths as singletons. Sequencing was performed on CD4+ or CD8+ T cells sorted from blood, taken in a trial of the OX40 agonist ivuxolimab. The chain combines TRBV11-2 with TRBJ2-1; TRBD1 aligns across 9 bases. The receptor's source is an adult with an advanced solid tumor such as melanoma, head and neck, liver or kidney cancer. DNA of the CDR3: TGTGCCAGCAGCTTTGACTCCCCACCCGGGACAGGGAGTTTCAATGAGCAGTTCTTC. Amino acids: CASSFDSPPGTGSFNEQFF.